A single sample gave rise to the 19 T cell receptor beta chains below, sequenced in a study of T cell responses to AZD1222 COVID-19 vaccine. Assay used: immunoSEQ multiplex PCR; TCRdb lists only in-frame clones, some missing. The sample yields 100,000 to 140,000 clones, about 90% seen once. The sample here was peripheral blood, taken on day 0 of AZD1222 vaccination. These receptors all come from an adult in good health.

The chain combines TRBV3-1 (or the pseudogene TRBV3-2) with TRBJ2-7; no firm D call. CDR3 length equals 12 residues. V lost 6 bases and J 7 bases, leaving 13 bases between the germline ends. The germline V gene has CDR1 LGHDT and CDR2 YNNKEL (reference sequence). The CDR3: CASRLEKGEQYF. DNA of the CDR3: TGTGCCAGCAGACTGGAGAAAGGGGAGCAGTACTTC.

The chain joins TRBV28 to TRBJ1-5, with D uncertain. Germline V gene data show CDR1 as MDHEN and CDR2 as SYDVKM. The CDR3 contains 13 residues. V was trimmed by 2 bases and J by 5 bases, leaving 7 bases between them. DNA of the CDR3: TGTGCCAGCAGTTTAGTTCGATATCAGCCCCAGCATTTT. Encoded protein: CASSLVRYQPQHF. Filled out from reference TRBV28 and TRBJ1-5, the complete variable domain reads DVKVTQSSRYLVKRTGEKVFLECVQDMDHENMFWYRQDPGLGLRLIYFSYDVKMKEKGDIPEGYSVSREKKERFSLILESASTNQTSMYLCASSLVRYQPQHFGDGTRLSIL.

This clone was recorded only once. V is TRBV7-6 and J is TRBJ2-3; D is perhaps TRBD2 (6 bases). Trimming took off 1 base at V and 1 base at J, with 15 bases between the two ends. The CDR3 contains 17 residues. In germline, CDR1 is SGHVS, CDR2 FNYEAQ. CDR3 residues: CASSLVGGPAGTDTQYF. The DNA for the CDR3 is TGTGCCAGCAGCTTAGTAGGAGGGCCCGCGGGCACAGATACGCAGTATTTT.

The chain combines TRBV7-6 with TRBJ1-6; 9 nucleotides agree with TRBD1. The CDR3 is made up of 16 amino acids. With V trimmed by 0 bases and J by 9 bases, 6 bases remained unmatched. The germline V gene has CDR1 SGHVS and CDR2 FNYEAQ. CDR3 DNA: TGTGCCAGCAGCTTAGCGCGGGGGACAGGGATTTCACCCCTCCACTTT. This gives the protein CASSLARGTGISPLHF.

This clone was seen only a few times. V and J are TRBV7-2 and TRBJ1-2; no firm D call. V gave up 0 bases and J gave up 6 bases, with 8 bases separating them. CDR1 and CDR2 (germline): SGHTA, FQGNSA. CDR3 length: 13 amino acids. The chain's CDR3 is CASSLAGPDGYTF. The CDR3 DNA reads as TGTGCCAGCAGCTTAGCAGGGCCCGATGGCTACACCTTC.

This chain links TRBV12-5 with TRBJ2-7; unclear D gene. CDR1 and CDR2 (germline): LGHNT, FRNRAP. The ends were cut back, 0 bases at V and 2 bases at J, with 5 bases in the middle. The CDR3 runs 13 residues. The CDR3 DNA reads as TGTGCTAGTGGTTTGGTAGGGACCTACGAGCAGTACTTC. It codes for CASGLVGTYEQYF.

The V gene is TRBV7-3, the J gene TRBJ1-3, with D perhaps TRBD1 (6 bases). The germline V gene has CDR1 SGHTA and CDR2 FQGTGA. With 8 bases removed from V and 3 bases from J, the gap between germline ends came to 14 bases. The CDR3 sequence is 14 residues long. In nucleotides, the CDR3 is TGTGCCAGCCCCGCCGGGGGGCATGGAAACACCATATATTTT. The encoded protein is CASPAGGHGNTIYF.

The chain links TRBV6-2 or TRBV6-3 to TRBJ1-2; D is undetermined. V was clipped by 2 bases and J by 6 bases, with 16 bases between them. The CDR3 totals 15 residues. Germline V lookup: CDR1 MNHEY, CDR2 SVGEGT. The CDR3 DNA follows: TGTGCCAGCAGTTACCGGCCTGGAACAGCGGATGGCTACACCTTC. This sequence encodes CASSYRPGTADGYTF.

V and J are TRBV18 and TRBJ2-7; D might be TRBD1 (6 bases). This CDR3 region has 14 residues. V lost 8 bases to trimming and J lost 5 bases, with 19 bases between them. CDR1 is KGHSH and CDR2 is LQKENI in the germline V gene. As DNA, the CDR3 is TGTGCCAGCACCTACAGGGATCTTCGGGACGAGCAGTACTTC. Protein sequence: CASTYRDLRDEQYF.

V and J are TRBV9 and TRBJ2-2, with 9 bases identical to TRBD2. Germline trimming cut 4 bases from V and 7 bases from J; bases unmatched to any gene: 8. From germline, CDR1 is SGDLS and CDR2 YYNGEE. CDR3 length equals 15 residues. As DNA, the CDR3 is TGTGCCAGCAGCAATCTAGCGGGAAATCACGGGGAGCTGTTTTTT. Its protein product is CASSNLAGNHGELFF.

The rearrangement uses TRBV5-4 and TRBJ2-1; D gene uncertain. The CDR3 sequence is 12 residues long. Germline CDR1 SGHNT, CDR2 YYREEE (reference sequence). The V and J ends lost 4 bases and 6 bases respectively, with 8 bases between them. For the CDR3, the DNA is TGTGCCAGCAGCCGGTCGGGCAATGAGCAGTTCTTC. Amino acids: CASSRSGNEQFF.

This clone has just one count. The chain employs TRBV30 and TRBJ2-5; TRBD2 is a possible D gene (5 bases). Germline V CDR1 and CDR2: GTSNPN, SVGIG (reference sequence). V was pared by 0 bases and J by 0 bases, with 8 bases between. This CDR3 spans 14 amino acids. CDR3 amino acids: CAWSVPGYQETQYF. CDR3 sequence (DNA): TGTGCCTGGAGTGTACCGGGGTACCAAGAGACCCAGTACTTC.

The rearrangement links TRBV13 to TRBJ1-1; 8 nucleotides match TRBD1. Germline assignment: CDR1 PRHDT and CDR2 FYEKMQ (reference sequence). CDR3 length equals 15 residues. With 5 bases clipped from V and 5 bases from J, the junction kept 10 bases outside the gene matches. In nucleotides, the CDR3 is TGTGCCAGCAGCACCACGCGACAGGGGAGGACTGAAGCTTTCTTT. This translates into CASSTTRQGRTEAFF.

This rearrangement joins TRBV27 to TRBJ2-3; no firm D call. The V and J ends lost 6 bases and 3 bases respectively, with 13 bases between them. CDR1 MNHEY and CDR2 SMNVEV come from the germline V gene (reference sequence). The CDR3 loop spans 14 amino acids. CDR3 sequence: CASRPSRMTDTQYF. CDR3 sequence (DNA): TGTGCCAGCAGGCCGAGCAGGATGACAGATACGCAGTATTTT.

This rearrangement joins TRBV3-1 (or the pseudogene TRBV3-2) to TRBJ2-3; TRBD2 is a possible D gene (6 bases). This CDR3 contains 15 residues. Germline CDR1 is LGHDT and CDR2 is YNNKEL (reference sequence). Trimming stripped 11 bases from V and 6 bases from J, with 24 bases between. CDR3 nucleotides: TGTGCCCGTCTGGGTCTAGCGACGGTCGCGGATACGCAGTATTTT. Protein sequence: CARLGLATVADTQYF.

This chain uses TRBV29-1 with TRBJ1-1; 10 bases match TRBD1. Trimming removed 4 bases from V and 5 bases from J; junction bases left unmatched: 13. The CDR3 contains 16 residues. Germline assignment: CDR1 SQVTM and CDR2 ANQGSEA. The CDR3 region is CSVALPPGTGDTEAFF. As DNA, the CDR3 is TGCAGCGTTGCCCTACCCCCCGGGACAGGGGATACTGAAGCTTTCTTT.

V is TRBV19 and J is TRBJ2-2, with 8 bases that match TRBD2. This CDR3 contains 16 residues. Germline CDR1 and CDR2: LNHDA and SQIVND (reference sequence). V lost 7 bases and J lost 7; bases outside the gene matches: 14. The CDR3 region has the DNA TGTGCCAGTAACGGGTGGAGCGGGAGTTCGAACGGGGAGCTGTTTTTT. Amino acid sequence: CASNGWSGSSNGELFF.

The J gene is TRBJ2-7, the V gene TRBV5-1, with 7 bases lining up with TRBD2. The CDR3 has 14 residues. Germline V CDR1 and CDR2: SGHRS, YFSETQ. Trimming removed 2 bases from V and 6 bases from J; junction bases left unmatched: 8. The CDR3 coding sequence is TGCGCCAGCAGCTTCAGCGGGGTTACGGTCGAGCAGTACTTC. Its protein is CASSFSGVTVEQYF.

The chain has TRBV5-1 and TRBJ1-2; D not certain. The V end lost 0 bases, the J end lost 2 bases, and 14 bases lay between the germline ends. Germline V lookup: CDR1 SGHRS, CDR2 YFSETQ. CDR3 size: 16 residues. The CDR3 protein is CASSLARPERNYGYTF. CDR3 coding DNA: TGCGCCAGCAGCTTGGCCAGACCGGAGCGAAACTATGGCTACACCTTC.